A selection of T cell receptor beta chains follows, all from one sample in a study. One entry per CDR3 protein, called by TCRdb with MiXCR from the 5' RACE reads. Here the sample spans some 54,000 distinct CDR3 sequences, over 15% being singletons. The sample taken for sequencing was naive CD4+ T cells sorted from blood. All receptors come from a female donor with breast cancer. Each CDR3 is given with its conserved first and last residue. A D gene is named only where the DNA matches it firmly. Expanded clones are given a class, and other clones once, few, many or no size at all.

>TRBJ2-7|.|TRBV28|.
CASSSHMREAYF
TGTGCCAGCAGTTCCCACATGAGGGAGGCGTACTTC
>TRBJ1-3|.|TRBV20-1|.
CSASPGASGNTIYF
TGCAGTGCCAGCCCAGGGGCCTCCGGAAACACCATATATTTT
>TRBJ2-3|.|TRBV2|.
CASYRAGRNTQYF
TGTGCCAGCTACCGGGCGGGTCGTAATACGCAGTATTTT
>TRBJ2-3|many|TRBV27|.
CASSFWGSGTDTQYF
TGTGCCAGCAGTTTCTGGGGATCGGGCACAGATACGCAGTATTTT
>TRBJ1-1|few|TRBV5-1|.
CASSLGVNMNTEAFF
TGCGCCAGCAGCTTGGGCGTCAACATGAACACTGAAGCTTTCTTT
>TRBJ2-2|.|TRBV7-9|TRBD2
CASTGTSANTGELFF
TGTGCCAGCACCGGGACTAGCGCGAACACCGGGGAGCTGTTTTTT
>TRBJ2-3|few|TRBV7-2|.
CASSPGWAGSTDTQYF
TGTGCCAGCAGCCCGGGGTGGGCGGGGTCTACAGATACGCAGTATTTT
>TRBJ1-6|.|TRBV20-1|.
CSAREKVWDNSPLHF
TGCAGTGCTAGAGAGAAGGTGTGGGATAATTCACCCCTCCACTTT
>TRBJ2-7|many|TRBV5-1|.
CASRVGGNSYEQYF
TGCGCCAGCAGGGTAGGGGGGAACTCCTACGAGCAGTACTTC
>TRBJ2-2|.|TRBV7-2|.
CASSLRQATTGELFF
TGTGCCAGCAGCCTCAGACAGGCTACCACCGGGGAGCTGTTTTTT
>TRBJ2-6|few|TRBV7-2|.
CAATARSGANVLTF
TGTGCCGCAACAGCAAGATCCGGGGCCAACGTCCTGACTTTC
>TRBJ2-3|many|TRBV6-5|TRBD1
CASSLTGRPDTQYF
TGTGCCAGCAGCCTGACAGGGCGACCAGATACGCAGTATTTT
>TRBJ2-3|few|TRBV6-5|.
CASSYRGFDTQYF
TGTGCCAGCAGTTACAGGGGTTTTGATACGCAGTATTTT
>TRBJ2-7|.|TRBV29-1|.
CSAKNSYEQYF
TGCAGCGCCAAAAACTCCTACGAGCAGTACTTC
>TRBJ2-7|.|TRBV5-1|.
CASSLQGDEQYF
TGCGCCAGCAGCTTGCAGGGAGACGAGCAGTACTTC
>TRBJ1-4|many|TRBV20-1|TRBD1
CSALRGREKLFF
TGCAGTGCTCTCAGGGGGAGAGAAAAACTGTTTTTT
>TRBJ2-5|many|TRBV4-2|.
CASSHRGEETQYF
TGTGCCAGCAGCCACAGGGGAGAGGAGACCCAGTACTTC
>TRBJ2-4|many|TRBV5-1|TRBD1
CASSLDRGRDIQYF
TGCGCCAGCAGCTTGGACAGGGGGCGAGACATTCAGTACTTC
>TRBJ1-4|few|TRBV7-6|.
CASSQDPGATNEKLFF
TGTGCCAGCAGCCAGGACCCGGGTGCAACTAATGAAAAACTGTTTTTT
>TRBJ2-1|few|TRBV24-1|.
CATSDAVGVSSYNEQFF
TGTGCCACCAGTGATGCCGTGGGGGTAAGCTCCTACAATGAGCAGTTCTTC
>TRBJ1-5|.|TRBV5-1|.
CASSLDSGAAPQHF
TGCGCCAGCAGCTTGGATTCCGGGGCCGCGCCCCAGCATTTT
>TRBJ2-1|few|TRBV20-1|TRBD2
CSASGGGRGRNEQFF
TGCAGTGCTAGCGGTGGCGGGAGGGGGAGAAATGAGCAGTTCTTC
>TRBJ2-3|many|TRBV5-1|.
CASSFRGLLTDTQYF
TGCGCCAGCAGCTTCCGTGGACTCCTCACAGATACGCAGTATTTT
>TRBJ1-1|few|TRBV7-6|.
CASSLGGGDTEAFF
TGTGCCAGCAGCTTAGGGGGGGGGGACACTGAAGCTTTCTTT
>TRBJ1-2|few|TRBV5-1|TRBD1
CASSQRQGAGDGYTF
TGCGCCAGCAGCCAGAGACAGGGGGCGGGCGATGGCTACACCTTC
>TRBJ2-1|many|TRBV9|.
CASSDGAGTYNEQFF
TGTGCCAGCAGCGACGGAGCCGGGACCTACAATGAGCAGTTCTTC
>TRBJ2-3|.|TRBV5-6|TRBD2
CASSSSSGITQYF
TGTGCCAGCAGCTCCTCTAGCGGGATTACGCAGTATTTT